Listed below are T cell receptor beta chains from one sample, sequenced in a study of T cell responses to AZD1222 COVID-19 vaccine. The data were produced by immunoSEQ multiplex PCR, yet TCRdb's version contains in-frame clones alone and is incomplete. The sample consists of some 110,000 clones, around 89% of them appearing once. The sample in question was peripheral blood, obtained 28 days after the second AZD1222 dose. The source of these receptors is an adult who received the AZD1222 COVID-19 vaccine. CDR3s leave out the opening cysteine and the closing phenylalanine or tryptophan. The D gene is left open where the match is weak.

11 | - | TRBV27 | ASSSGPPRSYT
12 | - | TRBV5-1 | ASNQDTEAGELF
13 | - | TRBV11-3 | ASSLDLRKNTEAF
13 | TRBD2 | TRBV9 | ASSPRSGGYNEQF
13 | TRBD1 | TRBV19 | ASTIQTGVRNEQF
12 | - | TRBV24-1 | ATSGRDGHQPQH
12 | TRBD1 | TRBV19 | ASKGQGSGNTIY
8 | - | TRBV12-5 | ASGDYEQY
13 | - | TRBV19 | ASSMYTADNQPQH
14 | - | TRBV4-1 | ASSQLGPGSNQPQH
14 | TRBD2 | TRBV5-1 | ASSLARAGVGETQY
11 | TRBD1 | TRBV27 | ASRRTGAYEQY
13 | TRBD2 | TRBV7-9 | ASSPRLATTDTQY
12 | - | TRBV7-2 | ASSLYPAGQPQH
10 | - | TRBV12-3/TRBV12-4 | ASSDPINEQF
10 | - | TRBV11-3 | ASSFLRTGAF
13 | - | TRBV5-6 | ASSWVSVSSYEQY
13 | TRBD1 | TRBV7-3 | ASSCYMTGSQPQH
11 | - | TRBV6-5 | ATSVVGNQPQH
11 | - | TRBV9 | ASSVEGYETQY
14 | TRBD2 | TRBV6-5 | ASSLHLAGEGETQY
10 | - | TRBV29-1 | SVEGRQETQY
15 | TRBD2 | TRBV9 | ASSVALLAGGPDTQY
14 | TRBD2 | TRBV30 | AWSGEGSGGWDTQY
11 | TRBD1 | TRBV13 | ASSSGGTGELF
14 | TRBD2 | TRBV28 | ASSHPSGEGQETQY
12 | TRBD1 | TRBV5-5 | AGGGRNLNQPQH
12 | - | TRBV5-4 | ASSLYGSSYEQY
12 | - | TRBV6-5 | ASTEGGPRETQY
13 | - | TRBV11-2 | ASSLATAKTYEQY
12 | - | TRBV27 | ASSLGPYTDTQY
13 | - | TRBV2 | ASSEARVGGGEQF
14 | - | TRBV7-3 | ASSLRVEAGNTEAF
12 | - | TRBV4-3 | ASSQEQGGNEQF
14 | TRBD1 | TRBV15 | ATSNRDRGLNEKLF
15 | TRBD1 | TRBV11-3 | ASSLEWTGGTTDTQY
15 | TRBD2 | TRBV5-4 | ASSNTAQRGGPDTQY
15 | TRBD2 | TRBV14 | ASSQGLLAGGHNEQF
13 | TRBD2 | TRBV24-1 | ATSDAGTSVYEQY
14 | TRBD2 | TRBV25-1 | ASSEAVGTRLDEQF
13 | - | TRBV9 | ASSFETGLGNIQY
14 | TRBD1 | TRBV5-6 | ASSLETGTGVETQY
13 | - | TRBV19 | ASSIGDQYGQPQH
13 | - | TRBV23-1 | ASRPRQVSNQPQH
12 | - | TRBV5-8 | ASSAGTTNTEAF
13 | TRBD1 | TRBV19 | ASRGRTGFNEKLF
13 | TRBD2 | TRBV5-5 | ASSQRGVGTDTQY
12 | TRBD2 | TRBV7-2 | ASSPQRGGPEQF
16 | - | TRBV27 | ASSPFRGFPLSSYEQY
10 | - | TRBV12-3/TRBV12-4 | ASSFGTYEQY
12 | - | TRBV19 | ATQDPSGANVLT
9 | - | TRBV5-1 | ASSLDNEQF
11 | - | TRBV6-5 | ASTSRNQETQY
13 | - | TRBV9 | ASSPRDPPAYEQY
12 | - | TRBV28 | ASSLNSGPRQQY
13 | - | TRBV7-6 | ASSLGVAGYNEQF
14 | TRBD1 | TRBV18 | ASSALEGQGLDEQF